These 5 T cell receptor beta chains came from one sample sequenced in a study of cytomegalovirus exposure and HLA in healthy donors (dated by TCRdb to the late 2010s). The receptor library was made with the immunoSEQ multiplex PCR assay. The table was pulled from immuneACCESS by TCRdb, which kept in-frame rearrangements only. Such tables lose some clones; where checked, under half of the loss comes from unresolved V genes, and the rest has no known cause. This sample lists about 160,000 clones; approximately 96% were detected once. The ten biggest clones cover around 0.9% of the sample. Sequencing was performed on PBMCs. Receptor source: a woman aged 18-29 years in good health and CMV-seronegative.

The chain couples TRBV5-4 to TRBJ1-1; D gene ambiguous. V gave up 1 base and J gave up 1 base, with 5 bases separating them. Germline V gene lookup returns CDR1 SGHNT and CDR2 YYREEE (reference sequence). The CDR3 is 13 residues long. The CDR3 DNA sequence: TGTGCCAGCAGCTTGCCACAGAACACTGAAGCTTTCTTT. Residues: CASSLPQNTEAFF.

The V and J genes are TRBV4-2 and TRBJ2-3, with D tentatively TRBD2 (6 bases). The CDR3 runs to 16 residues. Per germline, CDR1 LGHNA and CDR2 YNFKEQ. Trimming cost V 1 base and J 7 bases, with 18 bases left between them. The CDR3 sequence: CASSQGRDWVSNTQYF. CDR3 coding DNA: TGTGCCAGCAGCCAAGGGAGGGACTGGGTATCGAATACGCAGTATTTT.

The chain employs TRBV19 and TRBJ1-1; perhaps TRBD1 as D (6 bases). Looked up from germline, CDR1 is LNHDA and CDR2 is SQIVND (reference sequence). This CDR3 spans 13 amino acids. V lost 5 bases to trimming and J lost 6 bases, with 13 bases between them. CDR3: CASSALHRAEAFF. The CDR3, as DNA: TGTGCCAGTAGTGCACTACACAGGGCTGAAGCTTTCTTT.

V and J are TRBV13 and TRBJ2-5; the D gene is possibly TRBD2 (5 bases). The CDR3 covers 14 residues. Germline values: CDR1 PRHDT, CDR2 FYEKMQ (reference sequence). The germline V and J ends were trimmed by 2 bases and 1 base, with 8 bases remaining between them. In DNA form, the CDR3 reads TGTGCCAGCAGCTTAAGCGGAGCCCAAGAGACCCAGTACTTC. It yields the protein CASSLSGAQETQYF.

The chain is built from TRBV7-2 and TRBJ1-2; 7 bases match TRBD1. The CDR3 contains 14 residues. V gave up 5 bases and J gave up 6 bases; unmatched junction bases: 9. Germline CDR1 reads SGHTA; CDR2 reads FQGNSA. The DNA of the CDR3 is TGTGCCAGCAGCACAGCAATCACAGGGGATGGCTACACCTTC. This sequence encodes CASSTAITGDGYTF.